This is a list of T cell receptor beta chains from one sample in a study of T cell responses to AZD1222 COVID-19 vaccine. Generated by immunoSEQ multiplex PCR, the TCRdb table keeps only in-frame clones and is missing some. Here the sample spans roughly 140,000 clones, approximately 90% being singletons. The specimen was peripheral blood, collected on day 0 of MenACWY control vaccination. These TCRs come from an adult in good health. CDR3s include the opening cysteine and the closing phenylalanine or tryptophan. A D gene is named only where the DNA matches it firmly. Only part of the rows carry a size: once, few, many, or a class if the clone is expanded.

d_call,clone_size,j_call,v_call,cdr3_nt,cdr3_aa
TRBD2,.,TRBJ2-7,TRBV7-9,TGTGCCAGCAGCTCAACCACTAGCGGCCTCTACGAGCAGTACTTC,CASSSTTSGLYEQYF
.,.,TRBJ1-5,TRBV30,TGTGCCTGGAGTTCCGGGACGAATCAGCCCCAGCATTTT,CAWSSGTNQPQHF
.,.,TRBJ1-1,TRBV12-3/TRBV12-4,TGTGCCAGCAGTTTATCAAAAACTGAAGCTTTCTTT,CASSLSKTEAFF
.,.,TRBJ1-6,TRBV9,TGTGCCAGCAGCGAGGCAGAGCTTAATTCACCCCTCCACTTT,CASSEAELNSPLHF
.,once,TRBJ2-7,TRBV5-1,TGCGCCAGCAGCTTGAGCCAGCACGAGCAGTACTTC,CASSLSQHEQYF
.,.,TRBJ1-1,TRBV27,TGTGCCAGCATTGAGCAGAACACTGAAGCTTTCTTT,CASIEQNTEAFF
.,many,TRBJ2-7,TRBV27,TGTGCCAGCAGTCACGGACGGGGCTACGAGCAGTACTTC,CASSHGRGYEQYF
.,.,TRBJ1-4,TRBV7-2,TGTGCCAGCAGCTTAGCGCGGGGAAAACTGTTTTTT,CASSLARGKLFF
TRBD1,.,TRBJ1-1,TRBV6-2/TRBV6-3,TGTGCCAGCAGCCGACAGGGGGCAAGCACTGAAGCTTTCTTT,CASSRQGASTEAFF
.,.,TRBJ2-3,TRBV19,TGTGCCAGTAGTGAGCCCTTCGGGACAGATACGCAGTATTTT,CASSEPFGTDTQYF
.,.,TRBJ2-7,TRBV9,TGTGCCAGCAGCGCTAATACAGGGAAACTCTACGAGCAGTACTTC,CASSANTGKLYEQYF
.,.,TRBJ2-7,TRBV6-6,TGTGCCAGCAGTCCAGGGCTTATCGAGCAGTACTTC,CASSPGLIEQYF
.,.,TRBJ2-2,TRBV7-9,TGTGCCAGCAGCGGCCGCGGGATAGCTATGACCGGGGAGCTGTTTTTT,CASSGRGIAMTGELFF
TRBD1,.,TRBJ1-2,TRBV4-1,TGCGCCAGCAGCCAAACCGGGACAGGGACATATGGCTACACCTTC,CASSQTGTGTYGYTF
TRBD2,.,TRBJ2-7,TRBV2,TGTGCCAGCAGTGAAGCGGGACTAGCGGGAGGCCGGTCTGGCGAGCAGTACTTC,CASSEAGLAGGRSGEQYF
.,.,TRBJ2-7,TRBV6-6,TGTGCCAGCAGTTACTCGGACGACGAGCAGTACTTC,CASSYSDDEQYF
TRBD1,.,TRBJ1-1,TRBV5-4,TGTGCCAGCAGCTTGAAGGCCAGGGGGCTTACTGAAGCTTTCTTT,CASSLKARGLTEAFF
TRBD2,.,TRBJ2-1,TRBV25-1,TGTGCCAGCAGTGTAGCGGGATCCTACAATGAGCAGTTCTTC,CASSVAGSYNEQFF
.,.,TRBJ2-1,TRBV7-2,TGTGCCAGCAGCCCAACTGCTGGCAGCTCCTACAATGAGCAGTTCTTC,CASSPTAGSSYNEQFF
TRBD1,once,TRBJ1-6,TRBV7-2,TGTGCCAGCAGCTTAGAGTCCGGACAGGGGAATTCACCCCTCCACTTT,CASSLESGQGNSPLHF
TRBD1,.,TRBJ2-3,TRBV24-1,TGTGCCACCAGTGCGGGACAGGTCACAGATACGCAGTATTTT,CATSAGQVTDTQYF
.,.,TRBJ1-2,TRBV6-2/TRBV6-3,TGTGCCAGCAGTTATTGGACGGGAGGCTACACCTTC,CASSYWTGGYTF
.,.,TRBJ1-2,TRBV7-9,TGTGCCAGCAGCACCACTAGCCCGTGGGCTAACTATGGCTACACCTTC,CASSTTSPWANYGYTF
.,.,TRBJ1-1,TRBV5-4,TGTGCCAGCAGTAAAGGAGAGCAGGGAGCTTTCTTT,CASSKGEQGAFF
.,.,TRBJ1-4,TRBV5-5,TGTGCCAGCAGCTTGGCCGGCAGAACTAATGAAAAACTGTTTTTT,CASSLAGRTNEKLFF
.,.,TRBJ1-2,TRBV28,TGTGCCAGCAGTCCGCGGACGGAGGACCGTGGCTACACCTTC,CASSPRTEDRGYTF
.,.,TRBJ1-1,TRBV11-1,TGTGCCAGCAGCTCACAGATGAACACTGAAGCTTTCTTT,CASSSQMNTEAFF
.,.,TRBJ1-3,TRBV7-9,TGTGCCAGCCAAATCTCAGTCTCTGGAAACACCATATATTTT,CASQISVSGNTIYF
.,.,TRBJ1-1,TRBV5-6,TGTGCCAGCAGCCGCCAGGGTCGGACTGAAGCTTTCTTT,CASSRQGRTEAFF
.,.,TRBJ1-5,TRBV6-2/TRBV6-3,TGTGCCAGCAGTTATAACAGCGCCGCCAATCCCCAGCATTTT,CASSYNSAANPQHF
TRBD1,.,TRBJ2-7,TRBV7-9,TGTGCCAGCAGCCGGTCTGACAGGGTCAAAACCTACGAGCAGTACTTC,CASSRSDRVKTYEQYF
.,.,TRBJ1-2,TRBV19,TGTGCCAGTAGTCCCCAGACAGGTCCCGGGGGCTACACCTTC,CASSPQTGPGGYTF
.,.,TRBJ1-6,TRBV6-6,TGTGCCAGCAGTTACCCCGGGAGAAGGGATTCACCCCTCCACTTT,CASSYPGRRDSPLHF